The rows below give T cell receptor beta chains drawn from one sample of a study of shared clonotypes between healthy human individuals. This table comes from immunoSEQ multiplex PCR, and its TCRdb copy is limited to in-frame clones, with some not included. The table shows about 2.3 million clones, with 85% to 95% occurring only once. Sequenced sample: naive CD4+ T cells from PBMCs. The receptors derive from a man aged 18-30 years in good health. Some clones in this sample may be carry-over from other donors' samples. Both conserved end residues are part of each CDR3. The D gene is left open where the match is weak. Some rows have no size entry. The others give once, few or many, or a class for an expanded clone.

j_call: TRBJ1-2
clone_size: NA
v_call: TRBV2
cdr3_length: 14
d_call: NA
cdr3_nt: TGTGCCAGCAGTGATAGCCCAGGGACCTATGGCTACACCTTC
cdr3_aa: CASSDSPGTYGYTF

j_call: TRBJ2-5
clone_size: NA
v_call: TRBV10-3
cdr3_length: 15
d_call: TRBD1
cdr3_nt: TGTGCCATCAAAGGGGGACAGGATCGCCAAGAGACCCAGTACTTC
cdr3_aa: CAIKGGQDRQETQYF

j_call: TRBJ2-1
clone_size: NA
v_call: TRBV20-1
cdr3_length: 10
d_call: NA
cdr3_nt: TGCAGTGCTAGATCTACTGAGCAGTTCTTC
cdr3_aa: CSARSTEQFF

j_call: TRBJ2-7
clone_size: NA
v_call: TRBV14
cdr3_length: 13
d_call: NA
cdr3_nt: TGTGCCAGCAGCCCCCCCAGCCCCCACGAGCAGTACTTC
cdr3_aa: CASSPPSPHEQYF

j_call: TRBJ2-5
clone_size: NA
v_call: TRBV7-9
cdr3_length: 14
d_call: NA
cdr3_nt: TGTGCCAGCAGCACGTGGACCATCCAAGAGACCCAGTACTTC
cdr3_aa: CASSTWTIQETQYF

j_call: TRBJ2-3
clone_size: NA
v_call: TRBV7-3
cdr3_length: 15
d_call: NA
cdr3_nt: TGTGCCAGCAGCTTAAGGGTCTCTAGCACAGATACGCAGTATTTT
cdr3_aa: CASSLRVSSTDTQYF

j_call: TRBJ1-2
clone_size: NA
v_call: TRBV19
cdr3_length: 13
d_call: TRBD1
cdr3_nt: TGTGCCAGTAGTGCCGGGACAGCTTATGGCTACACCTTC
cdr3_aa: CASSAGTAYGYTF

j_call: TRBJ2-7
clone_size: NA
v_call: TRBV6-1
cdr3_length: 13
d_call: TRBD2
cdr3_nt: TGTGCCAGCACGGTTGCGGGAGGGTACGAGCAGTACTTC
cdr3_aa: CASTVAGGYEQYF

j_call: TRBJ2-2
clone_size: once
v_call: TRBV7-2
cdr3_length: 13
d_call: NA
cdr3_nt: TGTGCCAGCAGCTACATAGAGGCCGGGGAGCTGTTTTTT
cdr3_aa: CASSYIEAGELFF

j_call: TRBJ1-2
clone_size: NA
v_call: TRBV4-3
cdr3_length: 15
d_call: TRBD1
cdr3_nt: TGCGCCAGCAGCCATGCCCAGGGGGAGAACTATGGCTACACCTTC
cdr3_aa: CASSHAQGENYGYTF

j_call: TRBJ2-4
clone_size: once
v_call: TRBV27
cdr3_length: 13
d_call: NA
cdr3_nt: TGTGCCAGCAGTTTCCTTTACAAAAACATTCAGTACTTC
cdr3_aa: CASSFLYKNIQYF

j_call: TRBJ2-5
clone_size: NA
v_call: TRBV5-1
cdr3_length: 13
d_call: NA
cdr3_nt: TGCGCCAGCAGCTTGACAGCGCAAGAGACCCAGTACTTC
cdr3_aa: CASSLTAQETQYF

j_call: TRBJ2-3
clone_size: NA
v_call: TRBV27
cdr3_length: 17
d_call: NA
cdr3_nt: TGTGCCAGCAGTCCATTTTACAGGGGGGGGAGCACAGATACGCAGTATTTT
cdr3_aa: CASSPFYRGGSTDTQYF

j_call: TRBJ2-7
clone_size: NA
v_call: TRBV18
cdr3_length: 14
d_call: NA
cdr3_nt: TGTGCCAGCTCATCCGGACGGGGGACGTACGAGCAGTACTTC
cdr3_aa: CASSSGRGTYEQYF

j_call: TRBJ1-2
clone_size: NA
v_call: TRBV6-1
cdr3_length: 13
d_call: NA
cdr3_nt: TGTGCCAGCAGTGACCCCAGGGCCTATGGCTACACCTTC
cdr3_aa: CASSDPRAYGYTF

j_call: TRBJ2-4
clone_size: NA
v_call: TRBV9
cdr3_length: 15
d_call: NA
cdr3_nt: TGTGCCAGCAGCGTAGGCGATCTGGCCAAAAACATTCAGTACTTC
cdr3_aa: CASSVGDLAKNIQYF

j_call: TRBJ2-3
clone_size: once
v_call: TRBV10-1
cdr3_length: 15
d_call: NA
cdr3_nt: TGCGCCAGCAGTGAAGTCGGACTAAGCACAGATACGCAGTATTTT
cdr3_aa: CASSEVGLSTDTQYF

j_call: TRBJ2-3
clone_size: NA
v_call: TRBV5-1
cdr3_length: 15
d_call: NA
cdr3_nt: TGCGCCAGCAGCTTGGGTGGCTCCATCACAGATACGCAGTATTTT
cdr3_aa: CASSLGGSITDTQYF

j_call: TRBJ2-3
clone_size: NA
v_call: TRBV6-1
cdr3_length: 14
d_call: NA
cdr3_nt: TGTGCCAGCAGTGTGTCGAGGGGCACAGATACGCAGTATTTT
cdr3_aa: CASSVSRGTDTQYF

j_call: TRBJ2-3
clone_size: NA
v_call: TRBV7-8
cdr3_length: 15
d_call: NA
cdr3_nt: TGTGCCAGCAGCTACGACAGGGGAGGGTCAGATACGCAGTATTTT
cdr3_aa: CASSYDRGGSDTQYF

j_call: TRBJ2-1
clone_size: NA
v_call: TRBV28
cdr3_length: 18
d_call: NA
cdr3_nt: TGTGCCAGCAGTTTAGGGGTCCTTGCGCCCAGCTCCTACAATGAGCAGTTCTTC
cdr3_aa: CASSLGVLAPSSYNEQFF

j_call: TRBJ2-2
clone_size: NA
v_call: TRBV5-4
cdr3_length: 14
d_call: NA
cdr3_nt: TGTGCCAGTACTAGACAGGCTAACACCGGGGAGCTGTTTTTT
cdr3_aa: CASTRQANTGELFF

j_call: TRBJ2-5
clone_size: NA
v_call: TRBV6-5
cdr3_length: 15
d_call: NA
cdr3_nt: TGTGCCAGCAGTAAGGGGACCGGGGGTGGACTGACCCAGTACTTC
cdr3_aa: CASSKGTGGGLTQYF

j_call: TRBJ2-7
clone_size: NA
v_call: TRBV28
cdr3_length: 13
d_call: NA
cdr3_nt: TGTGCCAGCATCGGGGGAGGAGGGAACGAGCAGTACTTC
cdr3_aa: CASIGGGGNEQYF

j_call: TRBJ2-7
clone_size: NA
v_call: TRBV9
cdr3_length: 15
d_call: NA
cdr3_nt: TGTGCCAGCAGCACCCAGGACGGCTCCTCCTACGAGCAGTACTTC
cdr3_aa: CASSTQDGSSYEQYF

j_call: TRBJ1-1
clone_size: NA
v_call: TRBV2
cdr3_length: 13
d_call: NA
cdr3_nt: TGTGCCAGCGGGGGGACGGGGAACACTGAAGCTTTCTTT
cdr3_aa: CASGGTGNTEAFF

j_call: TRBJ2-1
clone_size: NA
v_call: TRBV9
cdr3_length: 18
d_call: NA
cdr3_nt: TGTGCCAGCAGCGTTCCCCGGGGCCGGGGGAACTCCTACAATGAGCAGTTCTTC
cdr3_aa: CASSVPRGRGNSYNEQFF

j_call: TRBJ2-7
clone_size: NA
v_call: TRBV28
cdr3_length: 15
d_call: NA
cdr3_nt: TGTGCCAGCATCCCCTCGGGGTCCCCACTCTACGAGCAGTACTTC
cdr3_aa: CASIPSGSPLYEQYF

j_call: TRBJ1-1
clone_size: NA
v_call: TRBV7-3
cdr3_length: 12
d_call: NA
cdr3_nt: TGTGCCAGCAGCCTGGATGGCGGTGAAGCTTTCTTT
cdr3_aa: CASSLDGGEAFF

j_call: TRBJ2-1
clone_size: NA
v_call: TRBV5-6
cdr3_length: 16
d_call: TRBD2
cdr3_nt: TGTGCCAGCAGCTTGTCTAAGCGGGGCTCCTACAATGAGCAGTTCTTC
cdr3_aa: CASSLSKRGSYNEQFF

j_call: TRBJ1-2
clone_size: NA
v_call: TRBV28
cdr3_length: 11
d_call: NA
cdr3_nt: TGTGCCAGCAGTTGGATTTATGGCTACACCTTC
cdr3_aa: CASSWIYGYTF

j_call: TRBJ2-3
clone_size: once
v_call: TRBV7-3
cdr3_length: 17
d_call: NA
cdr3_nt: TGTGCCAGCAGCTTAAATCCGGTAGCCGTGGGCACAGATACGCAGTATTTT
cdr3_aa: CASSLNPVAVGTDTQYF

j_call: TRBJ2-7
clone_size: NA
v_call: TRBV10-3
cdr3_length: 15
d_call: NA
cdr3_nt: TGTGCCATCAGTGAGTCGACGGTGAATCCCTACGAGCAGTACTTC
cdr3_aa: CAISESTVNPYEQYF

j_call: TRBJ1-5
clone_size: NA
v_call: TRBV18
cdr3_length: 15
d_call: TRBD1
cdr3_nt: TGTGCCAGCTCACAAGGACAGGGGAAACTTCAGCCCCAGCATTTT
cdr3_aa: CASSQGQGKLQPQHF

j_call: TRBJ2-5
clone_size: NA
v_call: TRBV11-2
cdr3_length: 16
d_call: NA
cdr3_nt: TGTGCCAGCAGCTTAGACCACTACAGGGATGTAGAGACCCAGTACTTC
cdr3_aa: CASSLDHYRDVETQYF

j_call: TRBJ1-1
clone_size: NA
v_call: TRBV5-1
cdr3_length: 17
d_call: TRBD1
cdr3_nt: TGCGCCAGCAGCTCCTGGACAGGGGCTAACATGAACACTGAAGCTTTCTTT
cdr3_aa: CASSSWTGANMNTEAFF

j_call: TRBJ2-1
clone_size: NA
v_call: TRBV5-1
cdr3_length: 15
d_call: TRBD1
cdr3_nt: TGCGCCAGCAGCCCTGGGGACAGCTCCTACAATGAGCAGTTCTTC
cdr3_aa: CASSPGDSSYNEQFF

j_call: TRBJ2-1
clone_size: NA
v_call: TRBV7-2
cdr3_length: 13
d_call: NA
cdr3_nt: TGTGCCAGCAGCCCCTCCCCAGCGGGTAGGGAGTTCTTC
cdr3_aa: CASSPSPAGREFF

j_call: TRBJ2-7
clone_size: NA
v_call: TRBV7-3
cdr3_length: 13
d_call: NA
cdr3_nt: TGTGCCAGCAGTTGGGGTTCCTCCTACGAGCAGTACTTC
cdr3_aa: CASSWGSSYEQYF

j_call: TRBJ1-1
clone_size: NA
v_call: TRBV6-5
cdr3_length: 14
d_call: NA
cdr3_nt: TGTGCCAGCAGTTACCGTCCGGGAATGACTGAAGCTTTCTTT
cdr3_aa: CASSYRPGMTEAFF

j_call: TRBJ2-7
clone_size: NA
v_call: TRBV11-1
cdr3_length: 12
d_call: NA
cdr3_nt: TGTGCCAGCAGCGCCCCTACAAACGAGCAGTACTTC
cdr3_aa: CASSAPTNEQYF

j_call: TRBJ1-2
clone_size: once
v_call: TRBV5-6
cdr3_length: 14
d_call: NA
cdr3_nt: TGTGCCAGCAGCTTTGCCAGTGTAGGGCTTGGCTACACCTTC
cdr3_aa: CASSFASVGLGYTF

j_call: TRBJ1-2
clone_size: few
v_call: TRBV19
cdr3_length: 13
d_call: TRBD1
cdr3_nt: TGTGCCATTACGAGACAGGGAGTTGATGGCTACACCTTC
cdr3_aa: CAITRQGVDGYTF

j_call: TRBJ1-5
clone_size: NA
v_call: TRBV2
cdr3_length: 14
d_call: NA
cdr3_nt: TGTGCCAGCAGCGGACAGAATAGCAATCAGCCCCAGCATTTT
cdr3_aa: CASSGQNSNQPQHF

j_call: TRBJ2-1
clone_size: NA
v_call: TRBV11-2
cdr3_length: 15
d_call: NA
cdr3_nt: TGTGCCAGCAGCTTAGTGGACGGGCTGGCCGGTGAGCAGTTCTTC
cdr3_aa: CASSLVDGLAGEQFF

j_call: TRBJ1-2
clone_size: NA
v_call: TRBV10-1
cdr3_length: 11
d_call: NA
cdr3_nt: TGCGCCAGCAAACCCCATGATGGCTACACCTTC
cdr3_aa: CASKPHDGYTF

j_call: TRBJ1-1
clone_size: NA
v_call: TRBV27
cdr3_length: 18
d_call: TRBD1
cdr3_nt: TGTGCCAGCAGTTTAATCGGAGGGACAGGGGGTTATGGCACTGAAGCTTTCTTT
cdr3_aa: CASSLIGGTGGYGTEAFF

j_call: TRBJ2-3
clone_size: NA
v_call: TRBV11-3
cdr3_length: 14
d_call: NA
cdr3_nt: TGTGCCAGCAGCTCACGGGCCTCCCTGGATACGCAGTATTTT
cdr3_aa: CASSSRASLDTQYF

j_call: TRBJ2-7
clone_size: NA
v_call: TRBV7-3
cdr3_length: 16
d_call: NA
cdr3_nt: TGTGCCAGCAGCCCTCGAACAGGACTGGGCCTCTACGAGCAGTACTTC
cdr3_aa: CASSPRTGLGLYEQYF

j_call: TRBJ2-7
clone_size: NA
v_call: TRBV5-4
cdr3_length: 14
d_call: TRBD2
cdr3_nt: TGTGCCAGCAGCCTTAGCGGGATCCCCTACGAGCAGTACTTC
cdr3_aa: CASSLSGIPYEQYF

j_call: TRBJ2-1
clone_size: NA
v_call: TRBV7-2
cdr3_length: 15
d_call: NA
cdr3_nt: TGTGCCAGCAGCTTAGACGGGGTAGCCACCAATGAGCAGTTCTTC
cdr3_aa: CASSLDGVATNEQFF

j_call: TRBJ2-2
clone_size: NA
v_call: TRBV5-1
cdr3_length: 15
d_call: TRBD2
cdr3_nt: TGCGCCAGCGTGGGAAGCGGGAGTTCCACCGGGGAGCTGTTTTTT
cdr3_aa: CASVGSGSSTGELFF

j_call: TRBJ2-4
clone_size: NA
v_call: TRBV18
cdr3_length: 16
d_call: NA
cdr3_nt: TGTGCCAGCTCACCCGACAGAGCCATAGCCAAAAACATTCAGTACTTC
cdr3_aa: CASSPDRAIAKNIQYF

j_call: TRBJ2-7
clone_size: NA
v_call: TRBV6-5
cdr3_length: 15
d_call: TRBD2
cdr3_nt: TGTGCCAGCAGTTACACTAGCGGGAGCGTATACGAGCAGTACTTC
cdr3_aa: CASSYTSGSVYEQYF

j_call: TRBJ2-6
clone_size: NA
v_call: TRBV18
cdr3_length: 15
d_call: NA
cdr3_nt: TGTGCCAGCTCACCAATGGTCTCGGGGGCCAACGTCCTGACTTTC
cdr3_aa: CASSPMVSGANVLTF

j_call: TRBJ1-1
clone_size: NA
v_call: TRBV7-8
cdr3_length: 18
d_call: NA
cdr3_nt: TGTGCCAGCAGCTTAGTAGACAGCTCGGTCCCCATGAACACTGAAGCTTTCTTT
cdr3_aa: CASSLVDSSVPMNTEAFF

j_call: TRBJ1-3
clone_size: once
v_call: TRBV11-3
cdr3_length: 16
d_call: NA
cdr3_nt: TGTGCCAGCAGTAGACGGAGGTACCGCTCTGGAAACACCATATATTTT
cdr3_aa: CASSRRRYRSGNTIYF